These 2 T cell receptor beta chains were sequenced from one sample in a study of brain T cells in children with intractable seizures. Sequencing was performed with immunoSEQ multiplex PCR; in TCRdb, only in-frame clones are kept and a portion is missing. The sample has 8,500 to 9,500 clones, 69% seen once; the top ten hold less than 20%. Surgery cases with the highest brain T cell transcript signatures were chosen for sequencing. Sequenced here: resected brain tissue, sampled at surgery. These receptors were obtained from a girl aged 2 to 9 with tuberous sclerosis and intractable seizures.

The chain has TRBV10-3 and TRBJ2-7; unclear D gene. Trimming took 4 bases from V and 7 from J, leaving 8 bases between them. This CDR3 region has 11 residues. Germline V gives CDR1 ENHRY, CDR2 SYGVKD. Here the CDR3 reads CAISVGREQYF. The CDR3 nucleotides are TGTGCCATCAGTGTAGGTCGGGAGCAGTACTTC.

The chain has TRBV28 and TRBJ1-2; D call uncertain. CDR1 is MDHEN, CDR2 SYDVKM, per germline. The CDR3 is made up of 13 amino acids. V dropped 2 bases and J dropped 4 bases, with 8 bases sitting between them. This CDR3 is CASSLATIYGYTF. For the CDR3, the DNA is TGTGCCAGCAGTTTAGCGACTATCTATGGCTACACCTTC.